A selection of T cell receptor beta chains follows, all from one sample in a study of T cell responses to AZD1222 COVID-19 vaccine. Sequencing was performed with immunoSEQ multiplex PCR; in TCRdb, only in-frame clones are kept and a portion is missing. There are around 110,000 clones in the sample; 85% to 95% occur only once, and more than 2.5% lies in the top ten. Sample: peripheral blood, taken on day 0 of AZD1222 vaccination. These receptors came from an adult in good health. Each CDR3 is given with its conserved first and last residue. Each record gives: clone size, J gene, CDR3 length, V gene, D gene, CDR3 DNA, CDR3 protein. D genes are given only for firm matches. The size of a clone is reported for some rows only, either as once, few or many, or as a class for expanded clones.

>once|TRBJ2-1|13|TRBV29-1|TRBD1
TGTAGCATAGACAGGGCCCCCTACAATGAGCAGTTCTTC
CSIDRAPYNEQFF
>NA|TRBJ1-2|14|TRBV27|NA
TGTGCCAGCAGTTTTACAGGAACTAACTATGGCTACACCTTC
CASSFTGTNYGYTF
>once|TRBJ2-3|17|TRBV6-6|NA
TGTGCCAGCAGTCTACGTCTGGACGCCTGGCTAGGAGATACGCAGTATTTT
CASSLRLDAWLGDTQYF
>NA|TRBJ2-7|14|TRBV18|NA
TGTGCCAGCTCACCCGGGACAACTGCCTACGAGCAGTACTTC
CASSPGTTAYEQYF
>NA|TRBJ1-2|16|TRBV6-6|TRBD1
TGTGCCAGCAGCACCCCCGGGACAGGGGGGAGCTATGGCTACACCTTC
CASSTPGTGGSYGYTF
>NA|TRBJ2-7|14|TRBV28|NA
TGTGCCAGCCACCCCCACGGGAGCTCCTACGAGCAGTACTTC
CASHPHGSSYEQYF
>NA|TRBJ1-4|14|TRBV6-5|NA
TGTGCCAGCAGTCGTCCGGGACTTAATGAAAAACTGTTTTTT
CASSRPGLNEKLFF
>few|TRBJ2-7|15|TRBV10-1|NA
TGCGCCAGCAGTGAGTCGAAATCGGCCCGCTACGAGCAGTACTTC
CASSESKSARYEQYF
>NA|TRBJ1-5|15|TRBV29-1|TRBD1
TGCAGCGTTCAATCGGATGGGACAGGGAATCAGCCCCAGCATTTT
CSVQSDGTGNQPQHF
>NA|TRBJ2-7|13|TRBV6-5|NA
TGTGCCAGCAGACCCCGGGCCCCCTACGAGCAGTACTTC
CASRPRAPYEQYF
>NA|TRBJ1-1|11|TRBV2|NA
TGTGCCAGCAGTATGATAGTCGTAGCTTTCTTT
CASSMIVVAFF
>NA|TRBJ1-1|14|TRBV7-9|NA
TGTGCCAGCAGCCCCGGGGGCGCGGACACTGAAGCTTTCTTT
CASSPGGADTEAFF